This TCR beta chain was documented in a study of T cell changes during pregnancy in multiple sclerosis. Only in-frame clones appear in the TCRdb table, and some are missing; sequencing was by immunoSEQ multiplex PCR. Of about 64,000 clones in the sample, over 85% were seen once. V dropped 5 bases and J dropped 4 bases, with 14 bases sitting between them. This CDR3 is 14 amino acids long. Germline V gene data show CDR1 as KGHSH and CDR2 as LQKENI. The source of this sequence is a female donor with multiple sclerosis, enrolled in a pregnancy study. The material was peripheral blood, obtained in the second trimester of pregnancy. The rearrangement uses TRBV18 and TRBJ1-1, with D perhaps TRBD1 (5 bases). Here the CDR3 DNA reads TGTGCCAGCTCAGGGCAGGGCGACGGCACTGAAGCTTTCTTT. It encodes CASSGQGDGTEAFF.